This T cell receptor (beta chain) was retrieved from a study of blood T cell repertoires in COVID-19. Overall study: Collection of acute and convalescent COVID-19 samples took place in the United States, Italy and Spain. The analysed material was cDNA or gDNA that came from T cells, B-cell-depleted T cells, or PBMCs.

The ends lost 4 bases at V and 3 bases at J; junction bases unmatched: 5. The CDR3 consists of 15 residues. Germline lookup yields CDR1 SGHRS and CDR2 YFSETQ. As processed by the authors: Using reference gene primer amplification, nucleated cell counts were estimated. Sequencing was performed with immunoSEQ multiplex PCR; in TCRdb, only in-frame clones are kept and a portion is missing. V and J calls and clone size are those listed in that table; D and trimming were worked out from the DNA. This sample has approximately 250,000 clones, with around 81% found just once. The TCR comes from a woman aged 55 to 70 with active or convalescent COVID-19. The specimen was peripheral blood. This chain joins TRBV5-1 and TRBJ2-3, with 10 bases that match TRBD2. This chain's CDR3 is CASSPTSGITDTQYF. CDR3 DNA sequence: TGCGCCAGCAGCCCCACTAGCGGGATTACAGATACGCAGTATTTT.